This T cell receptor beta chain was documented in a study of vaccination effects on CD4 cells after COVID-19. This CDR3 spans 12 amino acids. Germline loops: CDR1 LNHDA, CDR2 SQIVND (reference sequence). Remarks on this clone: Its target is not known.

TCRdb's copy holds only in-frame clones and misses some; the assay was immunoSEQ multiplex PCR. The table includes tens of thousands of clones, just under 75% detected once. ViraFEST assay sequencing came after antigen-specific CD4+ T cells were expanded with viral peptide pools. After less than 11 days in culture, the CD4+ T cells were isolated. Each participant was administered two doses of either the BNT162b2 or the mRNA-1273 vaccine. Overall study findings and caveats: Relatively few convalescent patients took part in the study, which had no early post-infection timepoints.

The material sequenced was CD4+ T cells from PBMCs cultured with HCoV-229E spike peptides, taken after COVID-19 vaccination. V and J are TRBV19 and TRBJ1-5; a weak D match, TRBD1 (6 bases). This clonotype originated in a human donor who received a COVID-19 vaccine. The CDR3 here is CGDGGHNQPQHF. CDR3 sequence (DNA): TGTGGAGACGGGGGACACAATCAGCCCCAGCATTTT.